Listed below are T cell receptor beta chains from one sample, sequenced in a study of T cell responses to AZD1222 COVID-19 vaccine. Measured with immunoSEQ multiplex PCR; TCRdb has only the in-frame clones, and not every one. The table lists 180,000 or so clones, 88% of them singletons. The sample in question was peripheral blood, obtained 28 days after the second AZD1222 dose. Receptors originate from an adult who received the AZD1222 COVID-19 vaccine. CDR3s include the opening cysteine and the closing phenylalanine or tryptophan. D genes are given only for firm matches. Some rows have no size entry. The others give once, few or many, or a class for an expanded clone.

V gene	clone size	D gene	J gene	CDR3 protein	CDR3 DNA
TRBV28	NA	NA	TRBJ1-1	CASSLPQGRLNTEAFF	TGTGCCAGCAGTTTGCCCCAAGGGAGGTTGAACACTGAAGCTTTCTTT
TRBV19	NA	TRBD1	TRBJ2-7	CATQGQSYEQYF	TGTGCCACCCAGGGACAGTCCTACGAGCAGTACTTC
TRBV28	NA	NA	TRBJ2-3	CASTSGADTQYF	TGTGCCAGCACCTCCGGGGCAGATACGCAGTATTTT
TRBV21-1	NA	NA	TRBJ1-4	CASSPIQRRATNEKLFF	TGTGCCAGCAGCCCAATACAGCGCCGGGCAACTAATGAAAAACTGTTTTTT
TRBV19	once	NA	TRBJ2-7	CASRRTRDMDYEQYF	TGTGCCAGTAGACGGACACGAGATATGGACTACGAGCAGTACTTC
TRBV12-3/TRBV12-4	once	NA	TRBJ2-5	CASSLKETQYF	TGTGCCAGCAGTTTAAAGGAGACCCAGTACTTC
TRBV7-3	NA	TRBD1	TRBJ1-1	CASSLDRVTEAFF	TGTGCCAGCAGCTTAGACAGGGTAACTGAAGCTTTCTTT
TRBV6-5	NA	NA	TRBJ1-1	CASSYGAYTEAFF	TGTGCCAGCAGTTACGGCGCGTACACTGAAGCTTTCTTT
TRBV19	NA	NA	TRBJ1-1	CASHDGQPGNTEAFF	TGTGCCAGTCACGATGGACAGCCGGGGAACACTGAAGCTTTCTTT
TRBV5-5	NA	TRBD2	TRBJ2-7	CASSLAGTSGYYEQYF	TGTGCCAGCAGCTTGGCAGGGACTAGCGGATACTACGAGCAGTACTTC
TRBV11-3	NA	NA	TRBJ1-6	CASSLDHNSPLHF	TGTGCCAGCAGCTTAGATCATAATTCACCCCTCCACTTT
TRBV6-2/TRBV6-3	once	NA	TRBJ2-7	CASSGDGSYEQYF	TGTGCCAGCAGTGGAGACGGCTCCTACGAGCAGTACTTC
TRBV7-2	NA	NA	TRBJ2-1	CASSSQGTNNEQFF	TGTGCCAGCAGCTCGCAGGGGACGAACAATGAGCAGTTCTTC
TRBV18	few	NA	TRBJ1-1	CASSLTRGGKNTEAFF	TGTGCCAGCTCCCTCACCAGGGGAGGAAAGAACACTGAAGCTTTCTTT
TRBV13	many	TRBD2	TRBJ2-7	CASSGRGRAYEQYF	TGTGCCAGCAGCGGACGAGGGAGGGCCTACGAGCAGTACTTC
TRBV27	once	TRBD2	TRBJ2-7	CASSPTRGLADYEQYF	TGTGCCAGCAGTCCCACCCGGGGCCTAGCGGATTACGAGCAGTACTTC
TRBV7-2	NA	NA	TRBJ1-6	CASSPRPDSPLHF	TGTGCCAGCAGCCCCCGTCCAGATTCACCCCTCCACTTT
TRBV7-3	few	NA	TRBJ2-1	CASSLTGDSNEQFF	TGTGCCAGCAGCTTAACGGGAGACTCCAATGAGCAGTTCTTC
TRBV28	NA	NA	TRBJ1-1	CASSIGGRVNTEAFF	TGTGCCAGCAGTATAGGGGGGCGGGTGAACACTGAAGCTTTCTTT
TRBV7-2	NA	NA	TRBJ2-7	CASSLNLGSYEQYF	TGTGCCAGCAGCTTAAATCTGGGTTCCTACGAGCAGTACTTC
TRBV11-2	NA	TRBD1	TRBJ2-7	CASSFKTGGFEQYF	TGTGCCAGCAGCTTTAAGACAGGGGGTTTTGAGCAGTACTTC
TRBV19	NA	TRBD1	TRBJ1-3	CASSVVPRQGWGNTIYF	TGTGCCAGTAGTGTTGTACCGCGACAGGGTTGGGGAAACACCATATATTTT
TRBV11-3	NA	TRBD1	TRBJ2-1	CASSLEEQGTGGREQFF	TGTGCCAGCAGCTTAGAGGAACAAGGGACAGGGGGCAGAGAGCAGTTCTTC
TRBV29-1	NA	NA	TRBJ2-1	CSVGGVPNEQFF	TGCAGCGTTGGAGGGGTCCCCAATGAGCAGTTCTTC
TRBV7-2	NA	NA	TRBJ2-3	CASSLAHNTLNTQYF	TGTGCCAGCAGCTTAGCCCACAACACACTAAATACGCAGTATTTT
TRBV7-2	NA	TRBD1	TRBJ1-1	CASSFRQGAREAFF	TGTGCCAGCAGCTTTCGACAGGGGGCCCGAGAAGCTTTCTTT
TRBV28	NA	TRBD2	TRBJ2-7	CACEPSGSGYEQYF	TGTGCCTGCGAGCCTAGCGGGAGCGGGTACGAGCAGTACTTC
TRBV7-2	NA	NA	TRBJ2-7	CASSFSSYEQYF	TGTGCCAGCAGCTTCAGCTCCTACGAGCAGTACTTC
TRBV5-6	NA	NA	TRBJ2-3	CASSFGEYTQYF	TGTGCCAGCTCCTTTGGGGAATATACGCAGTATTTT
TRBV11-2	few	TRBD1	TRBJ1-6	CASSLDSGGGSPLHF	TGTGCCAGCAGCTTAGATTCAGGGGGAGGCTCACCCCTCCACTTT
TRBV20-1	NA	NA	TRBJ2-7	CSAPRSYEQYF	TGCAGTGCCCCTAGGTCCTACGAGCAGTACTTC
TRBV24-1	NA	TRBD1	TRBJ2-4	CATSDPGQGKDIQYF	TGTGCCACCAGTGATCCTGGACAGGGGAAGGACATTCAGTACTTC
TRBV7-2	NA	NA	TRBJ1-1	CASSLAVGTMNTEAFF	TGTGCCAGCAGCTTAGCAGTTGGGACGATGAACACTGAAGCTTTCTTT
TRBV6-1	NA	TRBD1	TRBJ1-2	CASSERGLTPSGYTF	TGTGCCAGCAGTGAAAGGGGGCTGACGCCCTCTGGCTACACCTTC
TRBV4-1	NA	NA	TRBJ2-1	CASSQDPLEQFF	TGCGCCAGCAGCCAAGATCCCTTGGAGCAGTTCTTC
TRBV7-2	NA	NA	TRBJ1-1	CASSPGSSDPFF	TGTGCCAGCAGCCCTGGCAGCTCTGATCCTTTCTTT
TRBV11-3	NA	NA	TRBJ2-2	CASSLVRGGELFF	TGTGCCAGCAGCTTAGTGAGAGGGGGGGAGCTGTTTTTT
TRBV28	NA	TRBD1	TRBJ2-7	CASSRGQGSYEQYF	TGTGCCAGCAGTCGCGGACAGGGCTCCTACGAGCAGTACTTC
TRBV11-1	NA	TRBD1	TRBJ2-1	CASSFGQGDHNEQFF	TGTGCCAGCAGCTTCGGGCAGGGGGACCACAATGAGCAGTTCTTC
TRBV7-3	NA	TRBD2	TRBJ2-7	CASSPPGTSGSEEQYF	TGTGCCAGCAGCCCCCCCGGGACTAGCGGGAGTGAAGAGCAGTACTTC